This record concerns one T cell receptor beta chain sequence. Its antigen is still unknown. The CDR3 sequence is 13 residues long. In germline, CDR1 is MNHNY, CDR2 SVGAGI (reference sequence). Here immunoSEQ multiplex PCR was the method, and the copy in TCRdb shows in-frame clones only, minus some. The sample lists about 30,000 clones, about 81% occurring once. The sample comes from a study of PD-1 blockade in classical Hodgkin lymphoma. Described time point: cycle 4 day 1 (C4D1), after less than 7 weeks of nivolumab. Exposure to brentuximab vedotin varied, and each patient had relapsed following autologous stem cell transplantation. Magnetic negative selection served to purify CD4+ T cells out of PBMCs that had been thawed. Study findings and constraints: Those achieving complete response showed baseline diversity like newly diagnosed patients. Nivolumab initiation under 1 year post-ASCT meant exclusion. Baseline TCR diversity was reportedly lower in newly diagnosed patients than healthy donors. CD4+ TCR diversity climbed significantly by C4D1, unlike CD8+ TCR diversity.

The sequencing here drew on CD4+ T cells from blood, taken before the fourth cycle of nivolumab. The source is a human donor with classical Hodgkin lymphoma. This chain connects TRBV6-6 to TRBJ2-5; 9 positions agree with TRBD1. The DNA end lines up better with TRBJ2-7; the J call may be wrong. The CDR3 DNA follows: TGTGCCAGCCGGGACAGGGTTGCCTACGAGCAGTACTTC. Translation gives CASRDRVAYEQYF.